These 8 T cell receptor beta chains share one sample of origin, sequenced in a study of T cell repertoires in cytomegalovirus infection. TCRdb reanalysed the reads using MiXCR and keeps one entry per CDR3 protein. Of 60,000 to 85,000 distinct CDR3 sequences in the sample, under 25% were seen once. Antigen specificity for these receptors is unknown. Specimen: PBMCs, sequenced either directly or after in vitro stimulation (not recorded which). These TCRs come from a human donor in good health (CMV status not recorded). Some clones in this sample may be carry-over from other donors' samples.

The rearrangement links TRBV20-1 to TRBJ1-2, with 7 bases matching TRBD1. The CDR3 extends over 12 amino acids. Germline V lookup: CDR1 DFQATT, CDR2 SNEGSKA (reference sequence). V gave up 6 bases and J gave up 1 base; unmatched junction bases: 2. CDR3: CSAWDSNYGYTF. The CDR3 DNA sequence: TGCAGTGCGTGGGACAGTAACTATGGCTACACCTTC.

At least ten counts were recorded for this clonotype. The CDR3 region has the DNA TGTGCCAGCAGCACTATGGGTCGGAACACCGGGGAGCTGTTTTTT. Its protein is CASSTMGRNTGELFF. This chain connects TRBV7-8 to TRBJ2-2; no definite D call. V lost 5 bases and J lost 1, with 11 bases in between. The germline CDR1 and CDR2 sequences are SGHVS and FQNEAQ. The CDR3 covers 15 residues.

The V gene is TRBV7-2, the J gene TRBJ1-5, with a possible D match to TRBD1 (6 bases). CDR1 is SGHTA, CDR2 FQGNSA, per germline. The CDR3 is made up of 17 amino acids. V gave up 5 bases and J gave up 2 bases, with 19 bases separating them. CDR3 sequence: CASSVYSTGLGNQPQHF. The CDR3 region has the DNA TGTGCCAGCAGCGTGTACTCCACAGGGCTGGGCAATCAGCCCCAGCATTTT.

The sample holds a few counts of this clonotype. CDR3: CASSPGTGGWQDTQYF. Written as DNA, the CDR3 is TGTGCCAGCAGCCCCGGGACAGGGGGGTGGCAAGATACGCAGTATTTT. The chain has TRBV7-8 and TRBJ2-3; 11 bases are shared with TRBD1. The CDR3 has 16 residues. Germline V CDR1 and CDR2: SGHVS, FQNEAQ. After removal of 5 bases from V and 5 bases from J, the junction contained 9 bases not matched to a gene.

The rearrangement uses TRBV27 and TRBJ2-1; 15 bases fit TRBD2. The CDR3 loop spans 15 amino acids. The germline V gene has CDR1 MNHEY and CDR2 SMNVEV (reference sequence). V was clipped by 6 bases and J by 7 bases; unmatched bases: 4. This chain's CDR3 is CASSYGLAGGNEQFF. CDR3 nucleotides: TGTGCCAGCAGCTACGGACTAGCGGGAGGGAATGAGCAGTTCTTC.

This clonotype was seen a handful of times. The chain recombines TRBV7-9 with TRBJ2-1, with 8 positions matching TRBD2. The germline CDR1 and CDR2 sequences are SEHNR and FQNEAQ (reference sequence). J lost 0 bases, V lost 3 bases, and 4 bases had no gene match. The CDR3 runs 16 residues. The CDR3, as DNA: TGTGCCAGCAGCTTCGCGGGAGGCTTCTCCTACAATGAGCAGTTCTTC. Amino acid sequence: CASSFAGGFSYNEQFF.

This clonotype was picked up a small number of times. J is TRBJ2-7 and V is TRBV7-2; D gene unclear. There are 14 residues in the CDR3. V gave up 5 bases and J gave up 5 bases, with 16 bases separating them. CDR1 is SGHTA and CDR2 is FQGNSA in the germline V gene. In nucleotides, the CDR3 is TGTGCCAGCAGCCCCCAAGAACTTAGGAACGAGCAGTACTTC. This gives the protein CASSPQELRNEQYF.

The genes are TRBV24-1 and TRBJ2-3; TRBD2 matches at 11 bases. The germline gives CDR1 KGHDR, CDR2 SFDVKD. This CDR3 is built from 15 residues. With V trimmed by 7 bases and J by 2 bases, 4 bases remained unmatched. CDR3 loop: CATRASGRPTDTQYF. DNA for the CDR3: TGTGCCACCAGGGCTAGCGGGAGGCCCACAGATACGCAGTATTTT.